This TCR beta chain was recovered during a study of CD8 T cells in Susac syndrome. Study-wide findings and caveats: It was acknowledged in the study that its TCR sequencing and HLA analysis involved a relatively small number of individuals.

A quantity of about 0.45 to 1 ug RNA underwent reverse transcription using random hexamers. It was immunoSEQ multiplex PCR that amplified TCR beta CDR3 across 54 Vbeta and 13 Jbeta. In TCRdb, the immunoSEQ multiplex PCR reads were re-called with MiXCR into one record per CDR3 protein. The sample holds about 120,000 distinct CDR3 sequences; around 93% are singletons and the top ten take approximately 0.12%. Between the trimmed V and J ends, which lost 4 bases and 8 bases, there was a span of 9 bases. This CDR3 has 13 residues. The V gene's germline CDR1 is MNHNS and CDR2 SASEGT. With respect to this clonotype: Antigen specificity is unknown.

Controls were age- and sex-matched healthy donors. Sequences were obtained from CD8+ T cells from PBMCs. This sequence joins TRBV6-1 and TRBJ1-6; tentative D call: TRBD1 (5 bases). This receptor was taken from a human donor in good health. CDR3 sequence reads: CASSAGTHSPLHF. In DNA, the CDR3 is TGTGCCAGCAGTGCGGGGACCCATTCACCCCTCCACTTT.